This TCR beta chain derives from a study of cytomegalovirus exposure and HLA in healthy donors. Germline-derived CDR1 and CDR2 are MNHEY and SMNVEV (reference sequence). Trimming took 0 bases from V and 0 from J; bases not matched to a gene: 3. The CDR3 is 16 amino acids. The study ran its PCR with 60 Vbeta and 13 Jbeta primers. Clones were sequenced by immunoSEQ multiplex PCR, and TCRdb holds only the in-frame ones, with some missing. The sample has 200,000 or so clones; 60% to 80% are singletons. This chain joins TRBV27 and TRBJ2-7, with TRBD1 identical over 9 bases. The sequenced sample consisted of PBMCs. This clonotype was sampled from a man younger than 30 in good health and CMV-seronegative. The CDR3 region is CASSLSGQGVSYEQYF. Written as DNA, the CDR3 is TGTGCCAGCAGTTTATCGGGACAGGGTGTCTCCTACGAGCAGTACTTC.